The 22 T cell receptor beta chains below were found in one sample sequenced in a study of neurological immune-mediated disorders. From the 5' RACE reads, TCRdb called clonotypes with MiXCR, one entry per CDR3 protein. The sample lists about 41,000 distinct CDR3 sequences, around 15% seen once, with approximately 3.5% in the top ten. What was sequenced was CD4+ T cells from blood. The receptors originated from a woman aged 60-75 years with HTLV-1-associated myelopathy (HAM/TSP).

This clonotype was picked up many times. The chain recombines TRBV10-3 with TRBJ2-1, with D perhaps TRBD2 (7 bases). CDR3 length: 16 amino acids. The V end lost 4 bases, the J end lost 2 bases, and 15 bases lay between the germline ends. Germline-derived CDR1 and CDR2 are ENHRY and SYGVKD. CDR3 sequence: CAISVVGGRTYNEQFF. The CDR3 coding sequence is TGTGCCATCAGTGTGGTGGGGGGGCGGACCTACAATGAGCAGTTCTTC.

This clonotype was counted many times. The V call is TRBV5-5, the J call TRBJ2-4; no reliable D call. This CDR3 region has 14 residues. Germline loops: CDR1 SGHKS, CDR2 YYEKEE (reference sequence). The germline V and J ends were trimmed by 2 bases and 2 bases, with 8 bases remaining between them. The CDR3 loop is CASSFWGTKNIQYF. For the CDR3, the DNA is TGTGCCAGCAGCTTTTGGGGTACCAAAAACATTCAGTACTTC. Variable domain in full (rest from reference TRBV5-5 and TRBJ2-4): DAGVTQSPTHLIKTRGQQVTLRCSPISGHKSVSWYQQVLGQGPQFIFQYYEKEERGRGNFPDRFSARQFPNYSSELNVNALLLGDSALYLCASSFWGTKNIQYFGAGTRLSVL.

This clonotype was seen a few times. This chain links TRBV19 with TRBJ2-4; TRBD1 is a possible D gene (5 bases). This CDR3 comprises 13 residues. With 6 bases removed from V and 8 bases from J, the gap between germline ends came to 14 bases. Germline V gives CDR1 LNHDA, CDR2 SQIVND (reference sequence). The CDR3 DNA is TGTGCCAGTAGCAGACAGTATGGAGACATTCAGTACTTC. Translation gives CASSRQYGDIQYF.

Many counts were recorded for this clonotype. The chain combines TRBV12-3 or TRBV12-4 with TRBJ2-7; 7 positions agree with TRBD1. This CDR3 has 14 amino acids. Germline trimming cut 2 bases from V and 3 bases from J; bases unmatched to any gene: 4. CDR3 amino acids: CASSLYRGFYEQYF. The CDR3 DNA follows: TGTGCCAGCAGTTTATACAGGGGCTTCTACGAGCAGTACTTC.

This clonotype has a count of ten or more. The rearrangement joins TRBV12-3 or TRBV12-4 to TRBJ2-7; 7 bases are shared with TRBD1. The CDR3 has 14 residues. V shed 3 bases and J 5 bases; nucleotides not matched to a gene: 7. The CDR3 region has the DNA TGTGCCAGCAGTTTCACGACAGGGTTCAACGAGCAGTACTTC. Translated, it gives CASSFTTGFNEQYF.

At least ten counts were recorded for this clonotype. This chain joins TRBV6-5 and TRBJ1-1; D is perhaps TRBD1 (6 bases). CDR1 and CDR2 (germline): MNHEY, SVGAGI. This CDR3 is built from 14 residues. V lost 7 bases and J 4 bases, leaving 16 bases between the germline ends. The CDR3 loop reads CASIIKQGSTEAFF. CDR3 DNA sequence: TGTGCCAGCATCATAAAACAGGGAAGCACTGAAGCTTTCTTT.

The chain carries TRBV18 and TRBJ2-7; D call uncertain. CDR1 KGHSH and CDR2 LQKENI come from the germline V gene. Trimming left V 2 bases short and J 7 bases short, with 15 bases between. The CDR3 length is 14 residues. The CDR3 DNA reads TGTGCCAGCTCACCATTTGCACAGAACGCAGAGCAGTACTTC. This encodes CASSPFAQNAEQYF.

The V and J genes are TRBV7-9 and TRBJ1-1; D is undetermined. Trimming shortened V by 5 bases and J by 4 bases, and 14 bases separated the two germline ends. The germline gives CDR1 SEHNR, CDR2 FQNEAQ (reference sequence). CDR3 length: 14 amino acids. Here the CDR3 reads CASSPTPEGTEAFF. The CDR3 coding sequence is TGTGCCAGCAGCCCCACCCCGGAGGGCACTGAAGCTTTCTTT.

In its sample, this clonotype was seen many times. The J gene is TRBJ1-4, the V gene TRBV5-1; 10 nucleotides agree with TRBD1. This CDR3 is built from 17 residues. Germline V lookup: CDR1 SGHRS, CDR2 YFSETQ. V was clipped by 0 bases and J by 7 bases; unmatched bases: 9. CDR3 nucleotides: TGCGCCAGCAGCTTGGTGGGACAGGGGTCCGGGGGTGAAAAACTGTTTTTT. Translation gives CASSLVGQGSGGEKLFF.

This clonotype was observed a single time. Relative to the germline gene, one junction end is altered; a read error may explain this. CDR3 bases: TGCGCCAGTAGCCCGGACAAAACAAACATTGAAGCTTTCTTT. Encoded protein: CASSPDKTNIEAFF. V gene TRBV5-1 combines with J gene TRBJ1-1; D is possibly TRBD1 (5 bases). The V gene's germline CDR1 is SGHRS and CDR2 YFSETQ. The CDR3 extends over 14 amino acids.

The chain couples TRBV6-5 to TRBJ2-2, with D tentatively TRBD1 or TRBD2 (5 bases each). Germline assignment: CDR1 MNHEY and CDR2 SVGAGI. There are 14 residues in the CDR3. V was cut by 6 bases and J by 1 base, with 9 bases left in between. CDR3 DNA sequence: TGTGCCAGCAGGGCGAGGGGGAACACCGGGGAGCTGTTTTTT. Translating it yields CASRARGNTGELFF.

The count of this clonotype is one. V is TRBV20-1 and J is TRBJ2-1, with 7 bases identical to TRBD2. The J segment lost 8 bases and the V segment lost 6 bases, leaving 7 bases of the junction unmatched. This CDR3 is built from 12 residues. Germline V gene data show CDR1 as DFQATT and CDR2 as SNEGSKA (reference sequence). CDR3 DNA: TGCAGTGCCGGGGGGTGGTGGGATGAGCAGTTCTTC. It specifies CSAGGWWDEQFF.

Many counts were recorded for this clonotype. V gene TRBV6-6 combines with J gene TRBJ2-3; 8 nucleotides agree with TRBD2. Germline lookup yields CDR1 MNHNY and CDR2 SVGAGI (reference sequence). J lost 0 bases, V lost 6 bases, and 5 bases had no gene match. The CDR3 extends over 15 amino acids. The CDR3, as DNA: TGTGCCAGCAGCCCGGGACTAGGAAGCACAGATACGCAGTATTTT. Residues: CASSPGLGSTDTQYF.

This clonotype was detected many times. A read error is possible here, since a much larger clone lies one base away. The rearrangement links TRBV2 to TRBJ2-6; D not resolved. Trimming removed 10 bases at V and 3 bases at J, with 7 bases between. Germline values: CDR1 SNHLY, CDR2 FYNNEI. The CDR3 is 12 residues long. CDR3 sequence reads: CANRGGANVLTF. The CDR3 DNA reads TGTGCCAACAGAGGTGGGGCCAACGTCCTGACTTTC.

This clonotype has at least ten counts. The CDR3 sequence is CASSVRPAYEQYF. For the CDR3, the DNA is TGTGCCAGCAGCGTCCGGCCGGCGTACGAGCAGTACTTC. The rearrangement links TRBV7-9 to TRBJ2-7; no clear D. The V and J ends lost 5 bases and 4 bases respectively, with 12 bases between them. The CDR3 covers 13 residues. Germline assignment: CDR1 SEHNR and CDR2 FQNEAQ (reference sequence).

This clonotype was found once. Since a much larger clone is just one base distant, this may be a read error. The missing conserved phenylalanine or tryptophan at the end of this CDR3 makes a read error likely. The chain couples TRBV3-1 to TRBJ2-7, with 11 bases identical to TRBD2. The V and J ends lost 8 bases and 7 bases, in that order; junction bases with no gene match: 10. Germline values: CDR1 LGHDT, CDR2 YNNKEL (reference sequence). The CDR3 contains 14 residues. Here the CDR3 reads CASRLSGGAGEQYL. The DNA of the CDR3 is TGTGCCAGCCGTCTTAGCGGGGGGGCAGGAGAGCAGTACTTA.

There are many counts of this clonotype. The rearrangement joins TRBV12-3 or TRBV12-4 to TRBJ1-6; D not certain. The V and J ends lost 6 bases and 0 bases respectively, with 6 bases between them. The CDR3 is 14 residues long. The CDR3 loop reads CASSTSSYNSPLHF. Here the CDR3 DNA reads TGTGCCAGCAGCACTAGCTCCTATAATTCACCCCTCCACTTT.

This clonotype was counted ten times or more. CDR3 loop: CSPTQGASYGYTF. The CDR3 DNA follows: TGCAGTCCAACACAGGGGGCGAGCTATGGCTACACCTTC. The chain is built from TRBV20-1 and TRBJ1-2, with 9 bases identical to TRBD1. V gave up 8 bases and J gave up 4 bases; unmatched junction bases: 8. Germline lookup yields CDR1 DFQATT and CDR2 SNEGSKA (reference sequence). This CDR3 is 13 amino acids long.

In this sample, this clonotype turned up many times. This chain uses TRBV2 with TRBJ2-7; tentative D call: TRBD2 (6 bases). CDR3 length: 15 amino acids. Trimming pared 10 bases from V and 0 bases from J, leaving 19 bases between. CDR1 SNHLY and CDR2 FYNNEI come from the germline V gene. Here the CDR3 reads CAIDISGVSSYEQYF. In nucleotides, the CDR3 is TGTGCCATCGACATTAGCGGTGTAAGCTCCTACGAGCAGTACTTC.

In its sample, this clonotype was seen many times. The gene calls are TRBV9 and TRBJ2-7; D not resolved. The CDR3 runs to 15 residues. V lost 0 bases, J lost 2 bases, and 12 bases lay in between. Per germline, CDR1 SGDLS and CDR2 YYNGEE. CDR3 sequence (DNA): TGTGCCAGCAGCGTAGATCTCGACGGGCCCTACGAGCAGTACTTC. It codes for CASSVDLDGPYEQYF.

The V and J genes are TRBV28 and TRBJ2-5; TRBD2 aligns across 9 bases. Germline CDR1 is MDHEN and CDR2 is SYDVKM. This CDR3 has 15 amino acids. Trimming cost V 3 bases and J 5 bases; bases outside gene matches: 7. CDR3 region: CASSLGSSGAETQYF. CDR3 nucleotide sequence: TGTGCCAGCAGTTTGGGGTCTAGCGGGGCCGAGACCCAGTACTTC.

Ten or more counts support this clonotype. The gene calls are TRBV12-3 or TRBV12-4 and TRBJ1-1; 7 bases map to TRBD1. V trimming: 7 bases; J trimming: 0 bases; junction bases outside the gene matches: 11. The CDR3 covers 16 residues. The DNA of the CDR3 is TGTGCCAGCACCCAGTTAAAGGGACAGTTGAACACTGAAGCTTTCTTT. It translates to CASTQLKGQLNTEAFF.